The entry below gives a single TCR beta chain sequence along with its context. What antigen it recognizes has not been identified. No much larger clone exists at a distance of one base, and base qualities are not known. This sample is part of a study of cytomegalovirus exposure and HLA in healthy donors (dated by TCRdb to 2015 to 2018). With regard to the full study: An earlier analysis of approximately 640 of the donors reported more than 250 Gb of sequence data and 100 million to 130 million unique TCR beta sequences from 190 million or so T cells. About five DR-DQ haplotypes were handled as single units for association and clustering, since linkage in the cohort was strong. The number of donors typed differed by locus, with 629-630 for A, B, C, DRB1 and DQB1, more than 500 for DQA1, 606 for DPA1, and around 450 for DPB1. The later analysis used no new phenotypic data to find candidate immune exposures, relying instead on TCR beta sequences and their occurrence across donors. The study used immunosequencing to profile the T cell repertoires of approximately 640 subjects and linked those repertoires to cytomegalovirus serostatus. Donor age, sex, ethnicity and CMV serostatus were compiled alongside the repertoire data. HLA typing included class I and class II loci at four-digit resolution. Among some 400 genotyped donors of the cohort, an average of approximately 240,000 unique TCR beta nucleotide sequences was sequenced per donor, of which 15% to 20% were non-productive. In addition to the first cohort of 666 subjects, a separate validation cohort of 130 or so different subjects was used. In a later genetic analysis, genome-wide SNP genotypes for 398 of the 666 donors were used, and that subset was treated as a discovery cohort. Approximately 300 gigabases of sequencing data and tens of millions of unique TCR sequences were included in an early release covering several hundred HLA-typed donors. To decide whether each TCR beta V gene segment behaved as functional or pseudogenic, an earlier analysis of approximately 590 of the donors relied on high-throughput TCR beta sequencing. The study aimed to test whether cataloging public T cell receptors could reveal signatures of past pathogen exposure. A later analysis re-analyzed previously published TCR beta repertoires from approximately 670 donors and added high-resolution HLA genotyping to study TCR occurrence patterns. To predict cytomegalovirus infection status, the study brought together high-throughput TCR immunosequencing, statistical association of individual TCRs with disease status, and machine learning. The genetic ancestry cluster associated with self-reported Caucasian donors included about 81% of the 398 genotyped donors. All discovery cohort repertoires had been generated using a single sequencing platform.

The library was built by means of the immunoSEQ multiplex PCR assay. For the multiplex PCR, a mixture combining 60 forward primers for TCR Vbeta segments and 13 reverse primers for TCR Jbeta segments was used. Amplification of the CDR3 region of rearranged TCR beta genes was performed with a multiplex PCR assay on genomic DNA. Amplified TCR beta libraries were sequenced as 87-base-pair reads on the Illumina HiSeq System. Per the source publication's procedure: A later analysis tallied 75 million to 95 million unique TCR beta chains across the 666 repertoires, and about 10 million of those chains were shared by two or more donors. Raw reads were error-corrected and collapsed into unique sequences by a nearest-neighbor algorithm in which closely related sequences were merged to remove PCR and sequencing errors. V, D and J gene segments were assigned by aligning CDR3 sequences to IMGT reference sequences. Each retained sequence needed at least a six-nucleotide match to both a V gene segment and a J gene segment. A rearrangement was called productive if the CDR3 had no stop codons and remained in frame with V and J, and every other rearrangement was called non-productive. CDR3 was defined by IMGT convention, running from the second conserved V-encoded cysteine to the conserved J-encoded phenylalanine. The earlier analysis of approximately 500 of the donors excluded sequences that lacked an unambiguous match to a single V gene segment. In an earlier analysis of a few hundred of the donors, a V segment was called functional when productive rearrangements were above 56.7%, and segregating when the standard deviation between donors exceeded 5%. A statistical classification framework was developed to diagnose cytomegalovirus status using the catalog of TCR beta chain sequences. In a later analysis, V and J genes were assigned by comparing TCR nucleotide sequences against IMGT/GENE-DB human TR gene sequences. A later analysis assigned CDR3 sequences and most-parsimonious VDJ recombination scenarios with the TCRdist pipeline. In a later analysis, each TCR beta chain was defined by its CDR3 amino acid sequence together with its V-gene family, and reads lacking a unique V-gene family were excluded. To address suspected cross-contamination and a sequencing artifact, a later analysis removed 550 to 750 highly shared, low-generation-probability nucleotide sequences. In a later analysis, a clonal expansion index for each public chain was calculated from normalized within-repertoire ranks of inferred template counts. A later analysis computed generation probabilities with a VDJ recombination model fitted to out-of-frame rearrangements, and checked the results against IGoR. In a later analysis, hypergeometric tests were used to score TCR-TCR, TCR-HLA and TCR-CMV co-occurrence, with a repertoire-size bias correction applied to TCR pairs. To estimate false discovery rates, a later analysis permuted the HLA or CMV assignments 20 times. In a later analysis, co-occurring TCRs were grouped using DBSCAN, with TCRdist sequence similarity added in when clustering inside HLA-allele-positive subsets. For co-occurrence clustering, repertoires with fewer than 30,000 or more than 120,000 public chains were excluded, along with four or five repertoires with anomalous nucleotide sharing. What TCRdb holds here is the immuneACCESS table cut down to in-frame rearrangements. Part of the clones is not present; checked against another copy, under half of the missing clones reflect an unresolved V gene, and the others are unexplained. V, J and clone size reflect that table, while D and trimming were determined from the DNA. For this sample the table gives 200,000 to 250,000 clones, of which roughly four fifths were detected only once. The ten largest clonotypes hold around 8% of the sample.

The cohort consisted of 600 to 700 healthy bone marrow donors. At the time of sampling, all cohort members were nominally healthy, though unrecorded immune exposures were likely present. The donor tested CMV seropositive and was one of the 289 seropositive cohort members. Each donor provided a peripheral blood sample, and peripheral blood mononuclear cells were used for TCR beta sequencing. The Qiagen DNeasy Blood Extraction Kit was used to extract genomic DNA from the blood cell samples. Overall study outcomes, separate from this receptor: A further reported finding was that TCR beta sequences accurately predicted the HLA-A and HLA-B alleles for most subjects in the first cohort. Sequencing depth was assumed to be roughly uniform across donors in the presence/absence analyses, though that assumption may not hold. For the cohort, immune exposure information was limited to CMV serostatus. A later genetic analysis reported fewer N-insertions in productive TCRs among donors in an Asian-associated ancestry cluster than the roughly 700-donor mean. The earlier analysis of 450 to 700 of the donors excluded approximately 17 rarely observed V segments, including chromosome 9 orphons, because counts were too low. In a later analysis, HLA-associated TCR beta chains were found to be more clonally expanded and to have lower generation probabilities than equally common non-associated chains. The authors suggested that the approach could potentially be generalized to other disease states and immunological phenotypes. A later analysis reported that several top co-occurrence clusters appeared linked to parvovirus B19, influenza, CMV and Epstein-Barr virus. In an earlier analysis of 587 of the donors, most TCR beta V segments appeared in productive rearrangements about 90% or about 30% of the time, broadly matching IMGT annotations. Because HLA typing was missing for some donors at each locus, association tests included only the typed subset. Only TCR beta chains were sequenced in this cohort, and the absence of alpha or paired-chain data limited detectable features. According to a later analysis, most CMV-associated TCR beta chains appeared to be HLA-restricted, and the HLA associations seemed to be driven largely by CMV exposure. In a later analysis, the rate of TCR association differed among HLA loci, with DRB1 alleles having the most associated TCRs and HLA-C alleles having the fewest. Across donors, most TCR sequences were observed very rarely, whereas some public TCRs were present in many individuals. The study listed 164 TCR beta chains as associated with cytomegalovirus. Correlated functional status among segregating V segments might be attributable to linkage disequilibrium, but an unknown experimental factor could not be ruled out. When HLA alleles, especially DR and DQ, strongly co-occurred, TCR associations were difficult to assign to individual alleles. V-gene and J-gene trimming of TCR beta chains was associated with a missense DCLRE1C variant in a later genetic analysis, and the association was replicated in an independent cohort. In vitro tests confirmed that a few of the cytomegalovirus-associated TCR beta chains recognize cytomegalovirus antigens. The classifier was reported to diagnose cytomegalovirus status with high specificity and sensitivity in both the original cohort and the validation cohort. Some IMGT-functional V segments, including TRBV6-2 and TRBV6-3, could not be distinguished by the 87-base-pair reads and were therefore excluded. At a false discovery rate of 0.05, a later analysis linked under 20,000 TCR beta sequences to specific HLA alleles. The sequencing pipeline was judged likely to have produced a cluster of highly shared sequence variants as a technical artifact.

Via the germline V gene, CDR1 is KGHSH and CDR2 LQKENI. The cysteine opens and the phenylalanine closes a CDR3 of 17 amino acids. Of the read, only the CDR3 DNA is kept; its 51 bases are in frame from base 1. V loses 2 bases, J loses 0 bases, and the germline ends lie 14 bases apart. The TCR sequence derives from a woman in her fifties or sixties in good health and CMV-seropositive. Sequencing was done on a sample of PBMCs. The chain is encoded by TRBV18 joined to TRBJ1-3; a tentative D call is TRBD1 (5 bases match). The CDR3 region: CASSPVSFGASGNTIYF. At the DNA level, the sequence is TGTGCCAGCTCACCAGTATCATTTGGGGCCTCTGGAAACACCATATATTTT.